This T cell receptor (beta chain) was captured in a study of response to subunit inactivated influenza vaccine. This clonotype has ten or more counts. The antigen remains undetermined. The ends lost 4 bases at V and 2 bases at J; junction bases unmatched: 8. The CDR3 covers 15 residues. Germline V gene lookup returns CDR1 SGHRS and CDR2 YFSETQ. MiXCR, run by TCRdb on the RT-PCR reads, gives a single entry per CDR3 protein. The profile shows approximately 230,000 distinct CDR3 sequences, approximately 12% of them singletons. Study observations and caveats: The authors suggested that every seasonal influenza vaccination recruits few new T cells.

The rearrangement uses TRBV5-1 and TRBJ2-7, with 8 positions matching TRBD1. The source is a man in his fifties who received an inactivated influenza vaccine. This material consisted of non-naive T cells sorted from PBMCs, taken roughly 15 days before vaccination. The CDR3 DNA is TGCGCCAGCAGCGCCACAGGGGGTTCAACCTACGAGCAGTACTTC. Amino acids: CASSATGGSTYEQYF.